Below, 12 T cell receptor beta chains from the same sample are listed, as sequenced in a study of blood T cell repertoires in COVID-19 (dated by TCRdb to about 2020). Receptors were amplified or captured by the immunoSEQ multiplex PCR assay. TCRdb re-hosts the immuneACCESS table, in-frame sequences only. Its copies lack some clones; in the studies checked, an unresolved V gene accounts for under half of them, and the cause for the rest is not known. This sample holds fewer than 400,000 clones; just over 85% were observed only once. Together, the top ten hold roughly 4% of the sample. Sequencing used PBMCs or T cells enriched from blood (not recorded which). These receptors were obtained from a man younger than 45 who had recovered from COVID-19.

CDR3 nucleotide sequence: TGTGCCAGCAGTGGCCCTCGTGTAGGGGCGGTAAGCACTGAAGCTTTCTTT. Protein product: CASSGPRVGAVSTEAFF. The chain recombines TRBV6-1 with TRBJ1-1; possibly TRBD1 for D (5 bases). CDR3 length equals 17 residues. V shed 4 bases and J shed 4 bases, with 22 bases lying between them. Germline V gene data show CDR1 as MNHNS and CDR2 as SASEGT.

The V and J genes are TRBV5-4 and TRBJ2-3; 9 nucleotides line up with TRBD2. Germline CDR1 is SGHNT and CDR2 is YYREEE (reference sequence). CDR3 length equals 15 residues. Trimming at V came to 4 bases and at J to 3 bases, leaving 6 bases not matched to a gene. CDR3 coding DNA: TGTGCCAGCAGCACCGGCGGGGGGGGGACAGATACGCAGTATTTT. It translates to CASSTGGGGTDTQYF.

The chain links TRBV19 to TRBJ2-7; tentatively, D is TRBD1 (5 bases). V was clipped by 5 bases and J by 5 bases, with 16 bases between them. CDR1 and CDR2 (germline): LNHDA, SQIVND (reference sequence). There are 14 residues in the CDR3. The CDR3 region has the DNA TGTGCCAGTAGTGGAACGCAGGGATTGAACGAGCAGTACTTC. This gives the protein CASSGTQGLNEQYF.

The V call is TRBV10-2, the J call TRBJ2-1; 14 bases agree with TRBD2. The CDR3 runs 18 residues. After removal of 4 bases from V and 0 bases from J, the junction contained 5 bases not matched to a gene. Germline V gene lookup returns CDR1 WSHSY and CDR2 SAAADI. CDR3 in amino acids: CASSGGTSGGSSYNEQFF. DNA of the CDR3: TGCGCCAGCAGTGGGGGGACTAGCGGGGGAAGCTCCTACAATGAGCAGTTCTTC.

This clone is a singleton in its sample. The chain uses TRBV29-1 and TRBJ1-3; 7 bases fit TRBD1. The germline gives CDR1 SQVTM, CDR2 ANQGSEA. The V and J ends lost 6 bases and 7 bases, in that order; junction bases with no gene match: 12. The CDR3 has 14 residues. This CDR3 is CSVGDSPAENTIYF. The CDR3 nucleotides are TGCAGCGTGGGGGACAGCCCGGCTGAGAACACCATATATTTT.

This CDR3 reads CASSLRGNSGRLYNEQFF. The CDR3 coding sequence is TGCGCCAGCAGCTTGAGAGGGAACAGCGGGAGGTTGTACAATGAGCAGTTCTTC. The rearrangement links TRBV5-1 to TRBJ2-1; 9 bases fit TRBD2. The germline V gene has CDR1 SGHRS and CDR2 YFSETQ. The CDR3 is 18 residues long. V dropped 1 base and J dropped 4; count of bases not matched to a gene: 12.

The V gene is TRBV5-6, the J gene TRBJ1-2, with 7 positions matching TRBD1. V was pared by 1 base and J by 3 bases, with 9 bases of the junction left unmatched. The CDR3 consists of 16 residues. CDR1 is SGHDT and CDR2 is YYEEEE in the germline V gene. The CDR3 is CASSLIPLDRDYGYTF. CDR3 DNA: TGTGCCAGCAGCTTGATCCCCCTTGACAGGGACTATGGCTACACCTTC.

V gene TRBV5-6 combines with J gene TRBJ2-7; D is possibly TRBD2 (6 bases). The CDR3 runs to 15 residues. The V end lost 0 bases, the J end lost 2 bases, and 12 bases lay between the germline ends. Germline-derived CDR1 and CDR2 are SGHDT and YYEEEE. The CDR3 protein is CASSLVADPAYEQYF. The CDR3 nucleotides are TGTGCCAGCAGCTTGGTAGCGGATCCCGCCTACGAGCAGTACTTC.

This chain joins TRBV19 and TRBJ1-6; 7 bases agree with TRBD1. This CDR3 is 13 amino acids long. Trimming removed 5 bases from V and 7 bases from J; junction bases left unmatched: 2. Germline V lookup: CDR1 LNHDA, CDR2 SQIVND (reference sequence). CDR3 residues: CASSVTGNSPLHF. In DNA, the CDR3 is TGTGCCAGTAGTGTGACAGGGAATTCACCCCTCCACTTT.

This sequence joins TRBV4-2 and TRBJ2-4; possibly TRBD2 for D (6 bases). Looked up from germline, CDR1 is LGHNA and CDR2 is YNFKEQ. This CDR3 is built from 17 residues. V was shortened by 0 bases and J by 0 bases, with 12 bases between the two germline ends. Here the CDR3 reads CASSQDRVGGAKNIQYF. CDR3 DNA sequence: TGTGCCAGCAGCCAAGATCGTGTGGGGGGAGCCAAAAACATTCAGTACTTC.

This clone was counted a few times. CDR3 nucleotides: TGTGCCAGCAGCTTCAGCTCTAGGGGCCAACACGAGCAGTACTTC. It codes for CASSFSSRGQHEQYF. The chain is built from TRBV5-4 and TRBJ2-7; tentatively, D is TRBD1 (5 bases). The CDR3 spans 15 residues. Germline CDR1 is SGHNT and CDR2 is YYREEE (reference sequence). Trimming shortened V by 2 bases and J by 5 bases, and 17 bases separated the two germline ends. Variable domain in full (rest from reference TRBV5-4 and TRBJ2-7): ETGVTQSPTHLIKTRGQQVTLRCSSQSGHNTVSWYQQALGQGPQFIFQYYREEENGRGNFPPRFSGLQFPNYSSELNVNALELDDSALYLCASSFSSRGQHEQYFGPGTRLTVT.

This clone was recorded once. This chain joins TRBV24-1 and TRBJ2-5; TRBD2 matches at 11 bases. CDR1 and CDR2 from the germline V gene are KGHDR and SFDVKD. The CDR3 length is 16 residues. V lost 5 bases, J lost 5 bases, and 9 bases stayed unmatched. This CDR3 reads CATSASTSGSVETQYF. CDR3 DNA: TGTGCCACCAGTGCATCTACTAGCGGGAGTGTTGAGACCCAGTACTTC.